The table lists the clone carrying this TCR beta chain with a few counts. This sample was taken from a study of CD8 T cells in ankylosing spondylitis. Quantitative barcoded 5'-RACE was used to prepare TCR beta libraries. Each CDR3 protein gets one entry after TCRdb re-called the 5' RACE reads with MiXCR. The sample contains 50,000 to 70,000 distinct CDR3 sequences, about 6.2% of which appear only once. Trimming removed 4 bases from V and 0 bases from J, with 10 bases in between. Germline values: CDR1 SGHTA, CDR2 FQGTGA. The CDR3 sequence is 16 residues long. The receptor was derived from a male donor with ankylosing spondylitis. The gene calls are TRBV7-3 and TRBJ2-6; D call uncertain. Sequencing was done on a sample of synovial fluid, either unsorted or a sorted T cell fraction (not recorded which). Here the CDR3 reads CASSSRSGSGANVLTF. The CDR3 coding sequence is TGTGCCAGCAGCTCGAGATCGGGCTCTGGGGCCAACGTCCTGACTTTC.